One sample yielded the 14 T cell receptor beta chains listed below, sequenced in a study of shared clonotypes between healthy human individuals. TCRdb's copy holds only in-frame clones and misses some; the assay was immunoSEQ multiplex PCR. The sample lists 300,000 to 400,000 clones; less than 85% were seen once. Sequencing input: memory CD4+ T cells sorted from blood. The subset: CD45RA-negative fraction. These receptors were collected from a man younger than 40 in good health.

The J gene is TRBJ2-7, the V gene TRBV5-6; 7 bases align to TRBD1. Germline V gene sequence: CDR1 SGHDT, CDR2 YYEEEE. The CDR3 runs to 13 residues. J lost 3 bases, V lost 1 base, and 1 base had no gene match. CDR3 sequence (DNA): TGTGCCAGCAGCTTGTCAGGGGGCTACGAGCAGTACTTC. The encoded protein is CASSLSGGYEQYF.

The chain joins TRBV10-2 to TRBJ2-2; TRBD2 agrees at 8 bases. V lost 0 bases and J lost 6; bases outside the gene matches: 15. Per the germline V gene, CDR1 is WSHSY and CDR2 is SAAADI. The CDR3 has 19 residues. CDR3: CASSESVSVGRARSGELFF. CDR3 sequence (DNA): TGCGCCAGCAGTGAGTCGGTGTCGGTCGGGAGGGCCCGGTCCGGGGAGCTGTTTTTT.

This clone was picked up many times. The chain is built from TRBV2 and TRBJ2-1; TRBD2 matches 8 bases. CDR1 SNHLY and CDR2 FYNNEI come from the germline V gene. After removal of 5 bases from V and 0 bases from J, the junction contained 3 bases not matched to a gene. This CDR3 has 15 residues. The CDR3 loop reads CASSRLANSYNEQFF. DNA of the CDR3: TGTGCCAGCAGTAGACTAGCGAACTCCTACAATGAGCAGTTCTTC. The complete variable domain, with remaining parts taken from reference TRBV2 and TRBJ2-1, reads EPEVTQTPSHQVTQMGQEVILRCVPISNHLYFYWYRQILGQKVEFLVSFYNNEISEKSEIFDDQFSVERPDGSNFTLKIRSTKLEDSAMYFCASSRLANSYNEQFFGPGTRLTVL.

In this sample, this clone turned up once. This CDR3 reads CASSLIAETQYF. As DNA, the CDR3 is TGTGCCAGCAGCCTCATAGCAGAGACCCAGTACTTC. V gene TRBV11-1 combines with J gene TRBJ2-5, with D hard to call. V gave up 5 bases and J gave up 4 bases, with 8 bases separating them. CDR1 is SGHAT and CDR2 is FQDESV in the germline V gene (reference sequence). The CDR3 is 12 amino acids. Supplemented by reference TRBV11-1 and TRBJ2-5, the full variable domain reads EAEVAQSPRYKITEKSQAVAFWCDPISGHATLYWYRQILGQGPELLVQFQDESVVDDSQLPKDRFSAERLKGVDSTLKIQPAELGDSAMYLCASSLIAETQYFGPGTRLLVL.

The V call is TRBV9, the J call TRBJ2-3, with TRBD2 as a possible D gene (5 bases). The germline CDR1 and CDR2 sequences are SGDLS and YYNGEE. The CDR3 is made up of 16 amino acids. Trimming left V 5 bases short and J 0 bases short, with 16 bases between. CDR3 DNA: TGTGCCAGCAGTTTCGGCGGAGGTGTTAGCACAGATACGCAGTATTTT. Amino acid sequence: CASSFGGGVSTDTQYF.

This clone was found once. J is TRBJ2-5 and V is TRBV5-4; no reliable D call. Trimming left V 0 bases short and J 4 bases short, with 7 bases between. The germline CDR1 and CDR2 sequences are SGHNT and YYREEE (reference sequence). The CDR3 consists of 13 residues. The CDR3 sequence is CASSLAARETQYF. DNA for the CDR3: TGTGCCAGCAGCTTGGCCGCTCGAGAGACCCAGTACTTC. The variable domain in full, completed from reference TRBV5-4 and TRBJ2-5, reads ETGVTQSPTHLIKTRGQQVTLRCSSQSGHNTVSWYQQALGQGPQFIFQYYREEENGRGNFPPRFSGLQFPNYSSELNVNALELDDSALYLCASSLAARETQYFGPGTRLLVL.

The rearrangement joins TRBV9 to TRBJ2-3; D possibly matches TRBD1 or TRBD2 (7 bases each). V was trimmed by 4 bases and J by 0 bases, leaving 18 bases between them. The CDR3 length is 17 residues. Per the germline V gene, CDR1 is SGDLS and CDR2 is YYNGEE. DNA for the CDR3: TGTGCCAGCAGCCACCCCAGGGGGAGGGCTAGCACAGATACGCAGTATTTT. Translation: CASSHPRGRASTDTQYF. Full variable domain (remainder filled in from reference TRBV9 and TRBJ2-3): DSGVTQTPKHLITATGQRVTLRCSPRSGDLSVYWYQQSLDQGLQFLIQYYNGEERAKGNILERFSAQQFPDLHSELNLSSLELGDSALYFCASSHPRGRASTDTQYFGPGTRLTVL.

This chain links TRBV20-1 with TRBJ2-7, with D uncertain. Trimming took off 6 bases at V and 4 bases at J, with 7 bases between the two ends. Germline V gives CDR1 DFQATT, CDR2 SNEGSKA (reference sequence). CDR3 size: 10 residues. CDR3 region: CSAIGYEQYF. The CDR3 bases are TGCAGTGCGATCGGATACGAGCAGTACTTC.

V gene TRBV5-1 combines with J gene TRBJ2-3; D is ambiguous. V was pared by 0 bases and J by 3 bases, with 5 bases between. This CDR3 has 13 residues. Germline V gene lookup returns CDR1 SGHRS and CDR2 YFSETQ. The CDR3 DNA is TGCGCCAGCAGCTTGGCAGTTACAGATACGCAGTATTTT. The encoded protein is CASSLAVTDTQYF.

V usage is TRBV28 and J usage is TRBJ1-2; D remains ambiguous. The CDR3 has 13 residues. V was pared by 1 base and J by 4 bases, with 7 bases between. The germline gives CDR1 MDHEN, CDR2 SYDVKM. CDR3 sequence (DNA): TGTGCCAGCAGTTTATCCGAGGGCTATGGCTACACCTTC. Its protein product is CASSLSEGYGYTF.

CDR3 amino acids: CATAVRARVGYEQYF. CDR3 nucleotide sequence: TGTGCCACCGCCGTACGAGCTAGGGTAGGCTACGAGCAGTACTTC. The chain uses TRBV6-5 and TRBJ2-7; D uncertain. Per the germline V gene, CDR1 is MNHEY and CDR2 is SVGAGI. Trimming shortened V by 10 bases and J by 3 bases, and 22 bases separated the two germline ends. This CDR3 is built from 15 residues.

The J gene is TRBJ2-7, the V gene TRBV15; possible D gene TRBD2, 6 bases. The germline V gene encodes CDR1 LNHNV and CDR2 YYDKDF (reference sequence). This CDR3 spans 13 amino acids. Trimming took 4 bases from V and 3 from J, leaving 10 bases between them. The CDR3: CATSKTSNYEQYF. As DNA, the CDR3 is TGTGCCACCAGCAAGACTAGTAACTACGAGCAGTACTTC.

In its sample, this clone was seen a few times. The chain employs TRBV5-6 and TRBJ2-7; 11 nucleotides line up with TRBD2. The V gene end was trimmed by 4 bases and the J gene end by 4 bases; junction bases not matched to a gene: 7. CDR1 is SGHDT, CDR2 YYEEEE, per germline. The CDR3 is made up of 15 amino acids. CDR3 loop: CASSRPGLAVYEQYF. The CDR3 region has the DNA TGTGCCAGCAGCCGGCCGGGACTAGCGGTATACGAGCAGTACTTC.

The chain recombines TRBV5-1 with TRBJ1-1; tentative D call: TRBD1 (6 bases). V dropped 5 bases and J dropped 3 bases, with 14 bases sitting between them. Germline V gene sequence: CDR1 SGHRS, CDR2 YFSETQ. The CDR3 extends over 14 amino acids. For the CDR3, the DNA is TGCGCCAGCAGAACAACAGGGTCGGACACTGAAGCTTTCTTT. This translates into CASRTTGSDTEAFF.